These 21 T cell receptor beta chains originate from one sample sequenced in a study of blood T cell repertoires in COVID-19. Produced via immunoSEQ multiplex PCR; TCRdb's table is partial and in-frame only. The sample lists 390,000 or so clones; about four fifths were seen once. The source material was PBMCs or T cells enriched from blood (not recorded which). The receptors come from a woman between 50 and 59 years old who had recovered from COVID-19.

CDR3 region: CASSLGLSGQLQETQYF. CDR3 DNA sequence: TGCGCCAGCAGCTTGGGTCTATCGGGACAGCTACAAGAGACCCAGTACTTC. The chain is built from TRBV5-1 and TRBJ2-5; 7 bases match TRBD1. J was trimmed by 2 bases and V by 0 bases; bases with no gene match: 10. Germline CDR1 SGHRS, CDR2 YFSETQ. The CDR3 sequence is 17 residues long.

The chain links TRBV15 to TRBJ1-3; 7 positions match TRBD1. The CDR3 is 19 residues long. CDR1 is LNHNV, CDR2 YYDKDF, per germline (reference sequence). Unmatched junction bases numbered 11, after V lost 0 bases and J lost 0 bases. The CDR3 DNA follows: TGTGCCACCAGCAGAGATCCCCTCATCACAGGGGACTCTGGAAACACCATATATTTT. It yields the protein CATSRDPLITGDSGNTIYF. Full variable domain (missing parts from reference TRBV15 and TRBJ1-3): DAMVIQNPRYQVTQFGKPVTLSCSQTLNHNVMYWYQQKSSQAPKLLFHYYDKDFNNEADTPDNFQSRRPNTSFCFLDIRSPGLGDTAMYLCATSRDPLITGDSGNTIYFGEGSWLTVV.

The chain recombines TRBV7-2 with TRBJ1-2; perhaps TRBD1 as D (6 bases). V lost 4 bases and J lost 7, with 16 bases in between. The CDR3 loop spans 14 amino acids. The germline V gene has CDR1 SGHTA and CDR2 FQGNSA. CDR3 residues: CASSSSHSTGGYTF. The DNA of the CDR3 is TGTGCCAGCAGCTCGTCCCATTCGACAGGTGGCTACACCTTC.

V usage is TRBV2 and J usage is TRBJ1-1; D uncertain. Germline CDR1 is SNHLY and CDR2 is FYNNEI. This CDR3 is 11 amino acids long. Trimming took off 2 bases at V and 10 bases at J, with 8 bases between the two ends. CDR3 residues: CASSESRAAFF. In DNA, the CDR3 is TGTGCCAGCAGTGAATCCCGAGCAGCTTTCTTT.

The genes are TRBV5-1 and TRBJ2-5; TRBD2 is a possible D gene (6 bases). This CDR3 region has 15 residues. The V gene's germline CDR1 is SGHRS and CDR2 YFSETQ. V lost 8 bases and J lost 0, with 17 bases in between. DNA for the CDR3: TGCGCCAGTTACAGTGGAGGGCTGCACCAAGAGACCCAGTACTTC. Amino acid sequence: CASYSGGLHQETQYF.

This clone was observed once. V is TRBV9 and J is TRBJ1-3; TRBD1 matches 9 bases. There are 17 residues in the CDR3. In germline, CDR1 is SGDLS, CDR2 YYNGEE. Trimming cost V 4 bases and J 1 base; bases outside gene matches: 9. CDR3 amino acids: CASSTRTGDVSGNTIYF. The CDR3 DNA sequence: TGTGCCAGCAGCACCCGGACAGGGGATGTTTCTGGAAACACCATATATTTT.

The genes are TRBV18 and TRBJ1-4, with 11 positions matching TRBD1. This CDR3 contains 15 residues. Losses at the gene ends were 5 bases for V and 8 bases for J; bases not matched to a gene: 7. Germline CDR1 reads KGHSH; CDR2 reads LQKENI. The CDR3 loop is CASSTTDRGREKLFF. In DNA, the CDR3 is TGTGCCAGCTCAACCACGGACAGGGGGCGAGAAAAACTGTTTTTT.

The chain links TRBV19 to TRBJ1-1; D uncertain. The CDR3 is made up of 14 amino acids. The V end lost 9 bases, the J end lost 5 bases, and 19 bases lay between the germline ends. CDR1 and CDR2 from the germline V gene are LNHDA and SQIVND (reference sequence). The CDR3: CASRGTGLSTEAFF. The DNA of the CDR3 is TGTGCCAGCCGGGGAACGGGATTGTCTACTGAAGCTTTCTTT.

This chain connects TRBV20-1 to TRBJ1-2; possibly TRBD1 for D (5 bases). The germline CDR1 and CDR2 sequences are DFQATT and SNEGSKA (reference sequence). V shed 6 bases and J shed 4 bases, with 9 bases lying between them. This CDR3 is 11 amino acids long. The chain's CDR3 is CSASGSYGYTF. DNA for the CDR3: TGCAGTGCATCAGGGTCCTATGGCTACACCTTC.

J is TRBJ1-5 and V is TRBV5-1; 12 nucleotides match TRBD1. CDR1 SGHRS and CDR2 YFSETQ come from the germline V gene. V lost 4 bases to trimming and J lost 2 bases; unmatched junction nucleotides: 10. This CDR3 is 18 amino acids long. CDR3 sequence reads: CASSLGTGGPYGNQPQHF. The CDR3 nucleotides are TGCGCCAGCAGCCTCGGGACAGGGGGCCCCTACGGCAATCAGCCCCAGCATTTT.

V gene TRBV5-1 combines with J gene TRBJ2-1; D remains ambiguous. CDR1 and CDR2 (germline): SGHRS, YFSETQ. This CDR3 has 12 residues. The V and J ends lost 7 bases and 6 bases respectively, with 11 bases between them. The CDR3 reads CASSNSGNEQFF. CDR3 nucleotide sequence: TGCGCCAGCTCTAACTCTGGCAATGAGCAGTTCTTC.

The rearrangement links TRBV28 to TRBJ1-4; a weak D match, TRBD1 (6 bases). Germline V gene sequence: CDR1 MDHEN, CDR2 SYDVKM. The CDR3 has 14 residues. Trimming left V 5 bases short and J 6 bases short, with 13 bases between. The CDR3, as DNA: TGTGCCAGCAGTCAAAGGGACATGGATGAAAAACTGTTTTTT. It yields the protein CASSQRDMDEKLFF.

The V call is TRBV5-4, the J call TRBJ2-1; 7 bases agree with TRBD1. V dropped 0 bases and J dropped 12; count of bases not matched to a gene: 12. CDR3 length: 15 residues. The germline V gene encodes CDR1 SGHNT and CDR2 YYREEE (reference sequence). The CDR3 nucleotides read TGTGCCAGCAGCTTGGAGGAGACAGGGCCGTTAGGGCAGTTCTTC. Protein: CASSLEETGPLGQFF. Using reference TRBV5-4 and TRBJ2-1 for the parts outside the CDR3, the full variable domain is ETGVTQSPTHLIKTRGQQVTLRCSSQSGHNTVSWYQQALGQGPQFIFQYYREEENGRGNFPPRFSGLQFPNYSSELNVNALELDDSALYLCASSLEETGPLGQFFGPGTRLTVL.

This clone was detected only a few times. This chain connects TRBV5-6 to TRBJ1-2; TRBD1 matches 9 bases. V shed 4 bases, J shed 3 bases, and the junction held 16 bases outside the gene matches. Germline values: CDR1 SGHDT, CDR2 YYEEEE. This CDR3 spans 18 amino acids. CDR3 bases: TGTGCCAGCAGCGGGACAGGGCAGAGGAGACGAATTGACTATGGCTACACCTTC. This translates into CASSGTGQRRRIDYGYTF.

The chain joins TRBV7-2 to TRBJ1-1; a weak D match, TRBD1 (5 bases). CDR1 and CDR2 (germline): SGHTA, FQGNSA. V was pared by 5 bases and J by 7 bases, with 14 bases between. This CDR3 is 13 amino acids long. The CDR3 sequence is CASSAGTQSEAFF. CDR3 DNA sequence: TGTGCCAGCAGCGCGGGGACCCAGAGTGAAGCTTTCTTT.

The rearrangement links TRBV9 to TRBJ2-6, with D hard to call. This CDR3 comprises 14 residues. Looked up from germline, CDR1 is SGDLS and CDR2 is YYNGEE. V lost 4 bases and J lost 0, with 5 bases in between. CDR3 protein: CASSIGSGANVLTF. CDR3 sequence (DNA): TGTGCCAGCAGCATCGGCTCTGGGGCCAACGTCCTGACTTTC.

The rearrangement joins TRBV30 to TRBJ1-1; D is unresolved. The ends were cut back, 0 bases at V and 5 bases at J, with 7 bases in the middle. The CDR3 loop spans 12 amino acids. CDR1 GTSNPN and CDR2 SVGIG come from the germline V gene (reference sequence). Written as DNA, the CDR3 is TGTGCCTGGAGTGTAATTCGGACTGAAGCTTTCTTT. Its translation: CAWSVIRTEAFF. The whole variable domain, remainder taken from reference TRBV30 and TRBJ1-1, is SQTIHQWPATLVQPVGSPLSLECTVEGTSNPNLYWYRQAAGRGLQLLFYSVGIGQISSEVPQNLSASRPQDRQFILSSKKLLLSDSGFYLCAWSVIRTEAFFGQGTRLTVV.

The V gene is TRBV5-4, the J gene TRBJ1-3; a possible D gene is TRBD1 (5 bases). The CDR3 has 15 amino acids. Germline CDR1 and CDR2: SGHNT and YYREEE (reference sequence). Trimming left V 2 bases short and J 0 bases short, with 9 bases between. This CDR3 is CASSLGTSSGNTIYF. In DNA form, the CDR3 reads TGTGCCAGCAGCTTAGGGACTAGCTCTGGAAACACCATATATTTT.

The rearrangement uses TRBV9 and TRBJ2-7; maybe TRBD2 (5 bases). The ends were cut back, 4 bases at V and 2 bases at J, with 10 bases in the middle. The CDR3 has 13 residues. Looked up from germline, CDR1 is SGDLS and CDR2 is YYNGEE. CDR3 loop: CASSPGIPYEQYF. CDR3 in DNA: TGTGCCAGCAGCCCGGGGATCCCCTACGAGCAGTACTTC.

CDR3 residues: CASSQGTSGSGELFF. CDR3 DNA sequence: TGCGCCAGCAGCCAAGGGACTAGCGGCTCCGGGGAGCTGTTTTTT. The chain combines TRBV4-3 with TRBJ2-2, with 10 bases that match TRBD2. The germline V gene has CDR1 LGHNA and CDR2 YSLEER. The CDR3 runs to 15 residues. V was pared by 1 base and J by 6 bases, with 2 bases of the junction left unmatched.

J is TRBJ1-2 and V is TRBV25-1; 7 nucleotides agree with TRBD1. The CDR3 covers 13 residues. The V gene end was trimmed by 4 bases and the J gene end by 5 bases; junction bases not matched to a gene: 4. CDR1 is MGHDK and CDR2 is SYGVNS in the germline V gene. Here the CDR3 DNA reads TGTGCCAGCAGTGGAGGACAGGTTTATGGCTACACCTTC. It encodes CASSGGQVYGYTF.